This T cell receptor beta chain emerged from a study of Graves' ophthalmopathy and Graves' hyperthyroidism. Study conclusions and caveats: The authors also found most expanded thyroid clonotypes above 0.001 frequency in blood.

V gave up 0 bases and J gave up 1 base, with 10 bases separating them. Per germline, CDR1 DFQATT and CDR2 SNEGSKA (reference sequence). This CDR3 has 15 residues. The sample holds many counts of this clonotype. The antigen remains unidentified. The study excluded patients with other autoimmune diseases, uncontrolled infections, pregnancy or lactation. Amplified TCR beta CDR3 regions were obtained using RNA transcripts as template. After a first-round RT-PCR with HTBI primers, a second-round multiplex PCR was run. TCRdb ran MiXCR on the multiplex PCR reads and lists one entry per CDR3 protein. This repertoire shows hundreds of thousands of distinct CDR3 sequences, under 25% found once; its top ten account for approximately 3.2%.

This receptor was identified in a woman aged 18-35 years with stable Graves' hyperthyroidism. What was sequenced was peripheral blood. V gene TRBV20-1 combines with J gene TRBJ1-5, with unresolved D. CDR3 nucleotide sequence: TGCAGTGCTAGAGAGAGAGCCTTAAGCAATCAGCCCCAGCATTTT. It translates to CSARERALSNQPQHF.